The 6 T cell receptor beta chains presented below share a single source sample, sequenced in a study of T-cell memory formation after mild COVID-19. TCRdb analysed the 5' RACE reads with MiXCR anew, one entry per CDR3 protein. The table lists about 400,000 distinct CDR3 sequences, roughly 18% of them singletons, with 20% to 25% in the top ten. The sequencing sample was made of PBMCs or a T cell subset sorted from them (not recorded which). These TCRs come from a man aged 18 to 29 who had mild COVID-19 (a few samples of this study predate the infection). Cell type and time point are not known.

This clonotype was counted between two and nine times. Given the absence of the conserved phenylalanine or tryptophan at the CDR3 end, a read error is likely. The limits of the CDR3 on the DNA are not certain, so only TCRdb's listed CDR3 is given. V gene TRBV7-9 combines with J gene TRBJ2-3; the table names TRBD1, a call not compared with the DNA. The CDR3 has 14 amino acids, counting both end residues. Germline loops: CDR1 SEHNR, CDR2 FQNEAQ (reference sequence). CDR3: CASSLAIRGPPSAL.

J is TRBJ2-7 and V is TRBV10-3; no reliable D call. This CDR3 has 12 amino acids. Trimming stripped 6 bases from V and 2 bases from J, with 8 bases between. The V gene's germline CDR1 is ENHRY and CDR2 SYGVKD. CDR3 loop: CAISPNPYEQYF. The CDR3, as DNA: TGTGCCATCAGCCCCAATCCCTACGAGCAGTACTTC.

The chain carries TRBV12-3 or TRBV12-4 and TRBJ2-1, with TRBD2 matching 7 bases. The CDR3 length is 17 residues. V dropped 3 bases and J dropped 8; count of bases not matched to a gene: 16. CDR3 amino acids: CASSLVRGVSKGHEQFF. DNA of the CDR3: TGTGCCAGCAGTTTGGTACGGGGGGTGTCAAAGGGGCATGAGCAGTTCTTC.

The chain is built from TRBV6-5 and TRBJ1-2; D is uncertain. V was shortened by 5 bases and J by 7 bases, with 11 bases between the two germline ends. Germline V gene lookup returns CDR1 MNHEY and CDR2 SVGAGI. There are 12 residues in the CDR3. For the CDR3, the DNA is TGTGCCAGCAGTGGGAAATTGGGTGGCTACACCTTC. Encoded protein: CASSGKLGGYTF.

The chain has TRBV20-1 and TRBJ2-1, with no clear D. Germline V gene sequence: CDR1 DFQATT, CDR2 SNEGSKA (reference sequence). The V and J ends lost 0 bases and 0 bases respectively, with 6 bases between them. The CDR3 loop spans 14 amino acids. The chain's CDR3 is CSARDTSSYNEQFF. In DNA, the CDR3 is TGCAGTGCTAGAGACACAAGCTCCTACAATGAGCAGTTCTTC.

The rearrangement joins TRBV24-1 to TRBJ2-1; 7 nucleotides align to TRBD1. Germline V gene data show CDR1 as KGHDR and CDR2 as SFDVKD. The CDR3 runs 16 residues. Trimming took 3 bases from V and 7 from J; bases not matched to a gene: 11. The CDR3 bases are TGTGCCACCAGTGATCACCGACAGGGTTCCTTGAATGAGCAGTTCTTC. It specifies CATSDHRQGSLNEQFF.